This T cell receptor (beta chain) emerged from a study of beta chain features in type 1 diabetes. This clone was counted only a few times. The isolated RNA, all of it, was reverse transcribed, so expressed TCRB transcripts were what got sequenced. Using immunoSEQ multiplex PCR, the repertoire was profiled, and TCRdb retains in-frame clones only, with some absent. The data contain about 220,000 clones, approximately 10% of them seen just once; the ten biggest clones take up roughly 1.3%. This TCR was sampled from a man younger than 30 in good health. Sequenced input: central memory CD4+ T cells from blood.

CDR3 amino acids: CASREPGQGETQYF. As DNA, the CDR3 is TGTGCCAGCAGGGAACCGGGACAGGGCGAGACCCAGTACTTC. V usage is TRBV6-5 and J usage is TRBJ2-5; 9 bases map to TRBD1. Germline V lookup: CDR1 MNHEY, CDR2 SVGAGI. The CDR3 runs to 14 residues. V gave up 6 bases and J gave up 5 bases; unmatched junction bases: 7.